Below are 25 T cell receptor beta chains sequenced from a single sample in a study of blood T cell repertoires in COVID-19. Clones were read by immunoSEQ multiplex PCR, and TCRdb kept only the in-frame ones, dropping some. This sample carries under 7,000 clones, roughly 83% of them seen once, and the ten largest clones take roughly an eighth. Sequencing was done on a sample of peripheral blood. Source of these receptors: a human donor in a cohort sampled during active COVID-19.

The chain uses TRBV11-2 and TRBJ1-1, with unresolved D. The germline V gene has CDR1 SGHAT and CDR2 FQNNGV. V shed 1 base and J shed 0 bases, with 6 bases lying between them. The CDR3 spans 14 residues. CDR3 in DNA: TGTGCCAGCAGCTTAGCAGGAATGAACACTGAAGCTTTCTTT. It specifies CASSLAGMNTEAFF.

This clone was observed a single time. V is TRBV2 and J is TRBJ2-7; 7 bases align to TRBD2. Germline V lookup: CDR1 SNHLY, CDR2 FYNNEI. J lost 3 bases, V lost 7 bases, and 9 bases had no gene match. This CDR3 comprises 14 residues. In DNA form, the CDR3 reads TGTGCCAGCACCACGGCGGGAGAAGGCTACGAGCAGTACTTC. As protein: CASTTAGEGYEQYF.

The V gene is TRBV28, the J gene TRBJ1-4, with 8 positions matching TRBD1. The ends lost 4 bases at V and 6 bases at J; junction bases unmatched: 4. CDR3 length: 14 residues. Looked up from germline, CDR1 is MDHEN and CDR2 is SYDVKM. This chain's CDR3 is CASSSPGGDEKLFF. The CDR3 bases are TGTGCCAGCAGTTCCCCAGGGGGCGATGAAAAACTGTTTTTT. The full variable domain, its missing parts supplied by reference TRBV28 and TRBJ1-4, is DVKVTQSSRYLVKRTGEKVFLECVQDMDHENMFWYRQDPGLGLRLIYFSYDVKMKEKGDIPEGYSVSREKKERFSLILESASTNQTSMYLCASSSPGGDEKLFFGSGTQLSVL.

The genes are TRBV5-1 and TRBJ2-5; 8 nucleotides line up with TRBD1. The V segment lost 4 bases and the J segment 2 bases; nucleotides outside the gene matches: 7. The CDR3 has 15 residues. The V gene's germline CDR1 is SGHRS and CDR2 YFSETQ. Written as DNA, the CDR3 is TGCGCCAGCAGCCTCGGGACAGGACCTCAAGAGACCCAGTACTTC. Its translation is CASSLGTGPQETQYF. The full variable domain, in which reference TRBV5-1 and TRBJ2-5 provide the parts outside the CDR3, is KAGVTQTPRYLIKTRGQQVTLSCSPISGHRSVSWYQQTPGQGLQFLFEYFSETQRNKGNFPGRFSGRQFSNSRSEMNVSTLELGDSALYLCASSLGTGPQETQYFGPGTRLLVL.

The chain recombines TRBV25-1 with TRBJ2-2, with 10 bases aligning to TRBD2. CDR1 MGHDK and CDR2 SYGVNS come from the germline V gene. Trimming cost V 4 bases and J 6 bases; bases outside gene matches: 5. The CDR3 extends over 15 amino acids. CDR3 sequence reads: CASSGAGGSPGELFF. The CDR3 DNA reads TGTGCCAGCAGTGGAGCGGGAGGGTCCCCCGGGGAGCTGTTTTTT.

This sequence joins TRBV4-3 and TRBJ2-7; tentative D call: TRBD1 (5 bases). This CDR3 contains 16 residues. V was pared by 0 bases and J by 0 bases, with 12 bases between. Looked up from germline, CDR1 is LGHNA and CDR2 is YSLEER. The CDR3 region has the DNA TGCGCCAGCAGCCAAGAGGTAGGGGATAACTCCTACGAGCAGTACTTC. Translation gives CASSQEVGDNSYEQYF.

V is TRBV9 and J is TRBJ1-3; TRBD1 matches at 11 bases. CDR3 length: 17 residues. J gave up 0 bases and V 3 bases, and 5 bases lay outside the gene matches. Germline V gene sequence: CDR1 SGDLS, CDR2 YYNGEE. DNA of the CDR3: TGTGCCAGCAGCGGGACCGGGACAGGGGGCTCTGGAAACACCATATATTTT. Encoded protein: CASSGTGTGGSGNTIYF.

The chain has TRBV6-4 and TRBJ2-6; TRBD1 aligns across 7 bases. Germline V CDR1 and CDR2: MRHNA, SNTAGT. Losses at the gene ends were 0 bases for V and 4 bases for J; bases not matched to a gene: 6. CDR3 length: 17 amino acids. CDR3 coding DNA: TGTGCCAGCAGTGACTCGGCAGGGGGATGGGGGGCCAACGTCCTGACTTTC. Protein product: CASSDSAGGWGANVLTF.

This chain connects TRBV5-4 to TRBJ2-7; TRBD1 is a possible D gene (5 bases). This CDR3 is built from 16 residues. V lost 4 bases and J lost 5, with 22 bases in between. CDR1 SGHNT and CDR2 YYREEE come from the germline V gene (reference sequence). CDR3 region: CASSLALGDLVNEQYF. The CDR3 DNA reads TGTGCCAGCAGCCTTGCCCTAGGGGATTTAGTAAACGAGCAGTACTTC.

The chain employs TRBV15 and TRBJ2-1; tentatively, D is TRBD1 (5 bases). The CDR3 is 14 amino acids. CDR1 LNHNV and CDR2 YYDKDF come from the germline V gene (reference sequence). Trimming removed 0 bases at V and 6 bases at J, with 9 bases between. The CDR3 sequence is CATSRDREPNEQFF. The CDR3 nucleotides read TGTGCCACCAGCAGAGACAGGGAACCCAATGAGCAGTTCTTC.

The rearrangement uses TRBV12-3 or TRBV12-4 and TRBJ1-1; 11 bases agree with TRBD1. The CDR3 runs to 12 residues. V was clipped by 5 bases and J by 10 bases; unmatched bases: 3. The CDR3 region is CASSPGQGGAFF. CDR3 DNA: TGTGCCAGCAGTCCGGGACAGGGGGGAGCTTTCTTT.

The chain links TRBV7-3 to TRBJ2-3; 10 bases are a match to TRBD2. Germline V CDR1 and CDR2: SGHTA, FQGTGA. V was clipped by 1 base and J by 0 bases; unmatched bases: 10. The CDR3 is made up of 19 amino acids. The CDR3 DNA reads TGTGCCAGCAGCTTAAGGGCTAGCGGGAGATGGTCCAGCACAGATACGCAGTATTTT. This translates into CASSLRASGRWSSTDTQYF.

The chain has TRBV28 and TRBJ1-5; 8 nucleotides match TRBD1. Germline CDR1 is MDHEN and CDR2 is SYDVKM. Trimming cost V 5 bases and J 4 bases; bases outside gene matches: 13. The CDR3 spans 17 residues. CDR3 in amino acids: CASSPTPRGRFNQPQHF. The CDR3 DNA reads as TGTGCCAGCAGTCCAACCCCCAGGGGGCGGTTTAATCAGCCCCAGCATTTT.

This chain joins TRBV6-4 and TRBJ2-7; D is unresolved. The CDR3 contains 13 residues. V shed 6 bases and J shed 2 bases, with 11 bases lying between them. The germline CDR1 and CDR2 sequences are MRHNA and SNTAGT. CDR3 in DNA: TGTGCCAGCAGCCCCGGGTCAACCTACGAGCAGTACTTC. Translation: CASSPGSTYEQYF.

The rearrangement uses TRBV5-8 and TRBJ1-3, with 8 bases lining up with TRBD1. The CDR3 sequence is 14 residues long. CDR1 is SGHTS, CDR2 YDEGEE, per germline. Trimming took 4 bases from V and 5 from J; bases not matched to a gene: 5. The CDR3 sequence: CASSVTGARNTIYF. Here the CDR3 DNA reads TGTGCCAGCAGCGTGACAGGGGCCCGAAACACCATATATTTT.

This clone was observed once. The chain employs TRBV5-4 and TRBJ2-5; TRBD2 might be the D (5 bases). The CDR3 has 15 residues. Germline CDR1 SGHNT, CDR2 YYREEE (reference sequence). V lost 2 bases and J lost 5, with 16 bases in between. The CDR3 loop reads CASSLEGARRETQYF. The CDR3 region has the DNA TGTGCCAGCAGCTTAGAGGGAGCTCGGCGGGAGACCCAGTACTTC.

V usage is TRBV7-2 and J usage is TRBJ2-7, with TRBD2 as a possible D gene (5 bases). The CDR3 has 14 amino acids. With 5 bases removed from V and 3 bases from J, the gap between germline ends came to 14 bases. CDR1 and CDR2 (germline): SGHTA, FQGNSA. The CDR3 loop reads CASSPGGVLYEQYF. DNA for the CDR3: TGTGCCAGCAGCCCCGGAGGCGTACTCTACGAGCAGTACTTC.

In this sample, this clone turned up once. This chain uses TRBV11-2 with TRBJ1-1; tentative D call: TRBD1 (6 bases). This CDR3 is built from 13 residues. The ends were cut back, 5 bases at V and 1 base at J, with 8 bases in the middle. Germline-derived CDR1 and CDR2 are SGHAT and FQNNGV. The CDR3 sequence: CASSLDRNTEAFF. The CDR3 DNA reads TGTGCCAGCAGCCTGGACAGGAACACTGAAGCTTTCTTT.

The chain employs TRBV9 and TRBJ2-3; 8 bases align to TRBD2. The CDR3 is made up of 16 amino acids. Germline V gives CDR1 SGDLS, CDR2 YYNGEE. Trimming at V came to 0 bases and at J to 5 bases, leaving 8 bases not matched to a gene. This CDR3 reads CASSVGVAGHVDTQYF. For the CDR3, the DNA is TGTGCCAGCAGCGTAGGGGTAGCGGGACATGTAGATACGCAGTATTTT.

The V gene is TRBV12-3 or TRBV12-4, the J gene TRBJ2-3, with D possibly being TRBD2 (5 bases). Trimming took off 8 bases at V and 5 bases at J, with 14 bases between the two ends. This CDR3 spans 13 amino acids. The CDR3 spells CASSRRRRDTQYF. In nucleotides, the CDR3 is TGTGCCAGCTCTAGGCGGAGGAGAGATACGCAGTATTTT.

The chain carries TRBV19 and TRBJ1-2; 8 positions match TRBD1. Germline loops: CDR1 LNHDA, CDR2 SQIVND (reference sequence). With V trimmed by 4 bases and J by 4 bases, 5 bases remained unmatched. This CDR3 is built from 14 residues. The CDR3 is CASSNPDRAYGYTF. DNA for the CDR3: TGTGCCAGTAGTAACCCGGACAGGGCCTATGGCTACACCTTC.

The gene calls are TRBV18 and TRBJ2-1, with 7 positions matching TRBD1. J gave up 4 bases and V 5 bases, and 8 bases lay outside the gene matches. The CDR3 consists of 15 residues. Germline assignment: CDR1 KGHSH and CDR2 LQKENI. The CDR3 DNA reads as TGTGCCAGCTCATTCCCGGGACAGAGTTACAATGAGCAGTTCTTC. As protein: CASSFPGQSYNEQFF.

The rearrangement links TRBV18 to TRBJ1-5; 8 bases match TRBD1. CDR1 and CDR2 from the germline V gene are KGHSH and LQKENI. V shed 6 bases and J 5 bases; nucleotides not matched to a gene: 3. CDR3 length: 13 residues. CDR3 sequence: CASSLQGDQPQHF. CDR3 sequence (DNA): TGTGCCAGCTCTCTACAGGGGGATCAGCCCCAGCATTTT.

The chain is built from TRBV11-1 and TRBJ2-4, with a possible D match to TRBD1 (5 bases). Deletions cut 4 bases from V and 7 bases from J, with 14 bases between. The CDR3 extends over 14 amino acids. Per germline, CDR1 SGHAT and CDR2 FQDESV (reference sequence). The CDR3 protein is CASSYNRFGNIQYF. DNA for the CDR3: TGTGCCAGCAGCTACAACAGGTTTGGCAACATTCAGTACTTC.

The chain couples TRBV3-1 (or the pseudogene TRBV3-2) to TRBJ2-1; D is perhaps TRBD1 (6 bases). The germline V gene has CDR1 LGHDT and CDR2 YNNKEL (reference sequence). The CDR3 extends over 14 amino acids. V lost 1 base, J lost 12 bases, and 16 bases lay in between. The DNA for the CDR3 is TGTGCCAGCAGCCAAGCCCAATCAGGGGAAGCGCAGTTCTTC. This encodes CASSQAQSGEAQFF.